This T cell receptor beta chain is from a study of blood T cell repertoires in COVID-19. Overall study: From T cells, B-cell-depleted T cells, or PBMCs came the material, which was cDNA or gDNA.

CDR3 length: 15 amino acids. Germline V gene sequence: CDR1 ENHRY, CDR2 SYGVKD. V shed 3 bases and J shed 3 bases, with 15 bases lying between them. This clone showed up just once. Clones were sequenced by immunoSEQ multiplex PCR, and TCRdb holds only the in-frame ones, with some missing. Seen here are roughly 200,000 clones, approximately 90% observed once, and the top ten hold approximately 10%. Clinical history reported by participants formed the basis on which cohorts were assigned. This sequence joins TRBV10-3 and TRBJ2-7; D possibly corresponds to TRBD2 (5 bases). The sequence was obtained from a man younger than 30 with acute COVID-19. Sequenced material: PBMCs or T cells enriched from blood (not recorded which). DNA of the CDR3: TGTGCCATCAGTGATGAGAACGAGGGAATCTACGAGCAGTACTTC. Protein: CAISDENEGIYEQYF.